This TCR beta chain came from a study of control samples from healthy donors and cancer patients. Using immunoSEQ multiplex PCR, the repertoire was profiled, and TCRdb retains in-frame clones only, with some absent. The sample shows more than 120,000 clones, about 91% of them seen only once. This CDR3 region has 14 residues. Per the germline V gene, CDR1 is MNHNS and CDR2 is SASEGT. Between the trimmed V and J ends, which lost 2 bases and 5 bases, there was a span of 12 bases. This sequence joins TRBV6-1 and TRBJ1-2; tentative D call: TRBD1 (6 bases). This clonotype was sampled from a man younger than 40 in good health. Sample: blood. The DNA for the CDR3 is TGTGCCAGCAGTGAATATCAGGGGACATATGGCTACACCTTC. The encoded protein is CASSEYQGTYGYTF.